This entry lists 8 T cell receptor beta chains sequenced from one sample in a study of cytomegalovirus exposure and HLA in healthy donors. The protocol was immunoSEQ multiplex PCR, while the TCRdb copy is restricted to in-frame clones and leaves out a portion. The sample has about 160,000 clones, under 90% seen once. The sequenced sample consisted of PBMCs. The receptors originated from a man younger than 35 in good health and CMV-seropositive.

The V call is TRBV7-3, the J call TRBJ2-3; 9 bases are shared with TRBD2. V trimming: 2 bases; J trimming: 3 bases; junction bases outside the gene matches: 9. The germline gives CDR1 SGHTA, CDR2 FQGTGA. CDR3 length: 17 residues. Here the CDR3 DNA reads TGTGCCAGCAGCTTAGGGACTAGCTTTAAGTATACAGATACGCAGTATTTT. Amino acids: CASSLGTSFKYTDTQYF.

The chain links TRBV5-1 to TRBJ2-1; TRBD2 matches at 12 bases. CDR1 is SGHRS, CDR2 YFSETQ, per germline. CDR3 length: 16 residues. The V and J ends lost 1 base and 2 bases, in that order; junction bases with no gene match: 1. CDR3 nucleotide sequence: TGCGCCAGCAGCTTGTGGACTAGCGGGACCTACAATGAGCAGTTCTTC. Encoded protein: CASSLWTSGTYNEQFF.

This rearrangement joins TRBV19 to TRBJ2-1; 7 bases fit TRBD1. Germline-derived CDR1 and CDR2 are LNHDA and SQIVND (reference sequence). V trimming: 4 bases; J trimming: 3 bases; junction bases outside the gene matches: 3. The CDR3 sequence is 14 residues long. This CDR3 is CASSSQGVYNEQFF. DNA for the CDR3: TGTGCCAGTAGTAGTCAGGGGGTCTACAATGAGCAGTTCTTC. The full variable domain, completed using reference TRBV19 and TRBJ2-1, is DGGITQSPKYLFRKEGQNVTLSCEQNLNHDAMYWYRQDPGQGLRLIYYSQIVNDFQKGDIAEGYSVSREKKESFPLTVTSAQKNPTAFYLCASSSQGVYNEQFFGPGTRLTVL.

The CDR3 loop reads CASSQATGGTDTQYF. The CDR3 bases are TGCGCCAGCAGCCAAGCGACTGGAGGTACAGATACGCAGTATTTT. V and J are TRBV4-1 and TRBJ2-3; D is perhaps TRBD2 (5 bases). V was shortened by 1 base and J by 3 bases, with 11 bases between the two germline ends. Germline V gene sequence: CDR1 MGHRA, CDR2 YSYEKL. This CDR3 has 15 amino acids.

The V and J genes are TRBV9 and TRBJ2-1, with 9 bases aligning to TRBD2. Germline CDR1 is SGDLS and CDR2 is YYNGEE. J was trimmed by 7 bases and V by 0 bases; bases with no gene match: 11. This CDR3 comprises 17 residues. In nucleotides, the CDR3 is TGTGCCAGCAGCGTAGTTGGGGCGGGAGGGCCAAAAAATGAGCAGTTCTTC. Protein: CASSVVGAGGPKNEQFF.

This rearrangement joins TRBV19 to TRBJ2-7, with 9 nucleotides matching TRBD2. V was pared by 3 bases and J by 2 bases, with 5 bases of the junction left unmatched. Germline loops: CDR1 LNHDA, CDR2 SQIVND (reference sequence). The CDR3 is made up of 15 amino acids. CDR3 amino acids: CASSMDSGRTYEQYF. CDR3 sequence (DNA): TGTGCCAGTAGTATGGATAGCGGGAGAACCTACGAGCAGTACTTC.

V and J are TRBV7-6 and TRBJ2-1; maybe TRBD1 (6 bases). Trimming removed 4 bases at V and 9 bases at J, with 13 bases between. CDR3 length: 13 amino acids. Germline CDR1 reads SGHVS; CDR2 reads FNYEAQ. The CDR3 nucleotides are TGTGCCAGCAGCTCCTCTCAGGGGACTGAGCAGTTCTTC. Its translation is CASSSSQGTEQFF. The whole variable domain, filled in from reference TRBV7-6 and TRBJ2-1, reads GAGVSQSPRYKVTKRGQDVALRCDPISGHVSLYWYRQALGQGPEFLTYFNYEAQQDKSGLPNDRFSAERPEGSISTLTIQRTEQRDSAMYRCASSSSQGTEQFFGPGTRLTVL.

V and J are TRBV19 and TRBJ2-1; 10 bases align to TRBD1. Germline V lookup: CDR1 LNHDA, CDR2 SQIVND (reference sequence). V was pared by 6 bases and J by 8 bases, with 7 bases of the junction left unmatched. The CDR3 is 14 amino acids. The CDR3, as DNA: TGTGCCAGTAGCGCGGGACAGGGGTTTCATGAGCAGTTCTTC. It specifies CASSAGQGFHEQFF.